These 27 T cell receptor beta chains originate from one sample sequenced in a study of OX40 agonist ivuxolimab in advanced cancers. The method was immunoSEQ multiplex PCR; TCRdb's version includes in-frame clones alone and lacks a portion of them. The table shows approximately 37,000 clones, with about 70% occurring only once. Here the sequenced sample was CD4+ or CD8+ T cells sorted from blood, taken in a trial of the OX40 agonist ivuxolimab. The receptors stem from an adult with an advanced solid tumor such as melanoma, head and neck, liver or kidney cancer.

The gene calls are TRBV2 and TRBJ1-6; no reliable D call. V lost 1 base, J lost 7 bases, and 5 bases lay in between. The germline gives CDR1 SNHLY, CDR2 FYNNEI. This CDR3 contains 13 residues. CDR3 sequence reads: CASSEVVNSPLHF. In nucleotides, the CDR3 is TGTGCCAGCAGTGAAGTCGTGAATTCACCCCTCCACTTT. Supplemented by reference TRBV2 and TRBJ1-6, the full variable domain reads EPEVTQTPSHQVTQMGQEVILRCVPISNHLYFYWYRQILGQKVEFLVSFYNNEISEKSEIFDDQFSVERPDGSNFTLKIRSTKLEDSAMYFCASSEVVNSPLHFGNGTRLTVT.

V gene TRBV28 combines with J gene TRBJ2-7; TRBD2 matches at 8 bases. The junction had 1 base not matched to a gene; V was cut back by 3 bases and J by 0 bases. CDR1 and CDR2 (germline): MDHEN, SYDVKM. This CDR3 is built from 14 residues. The DNA for the CDR3 is TGTGCCAGCAGTTTCGGGGGGGCCTCCTACGAGCAGTACTTC. Translated, it gives CASSFGGASYEQYF.

The chain couples TRBV9 to TRBJ1-2; 9 nucleotides align to TRBD1. The junction had 15 bases not matched to a gene; V was cut back by 4 bases and J by 5 bases. The CDR3 is 17 residues long. Germline assignment: CDR1 SGDLS and CDR2 YYNGEE. The CDR3 nucleotides read TGTGCCAGCAGCTCAGCGGGACAGGGACATGTGTGGTATGGCTACACCTTC. It translates to CASSSAGQGHVWYGYTF.

In this sample, this clone turned up a few times. The chain carries TRBV5-5 and TRBJ2-1; D gene ambiguous. This CDR3 has 15 residues. Trimming removed 0 bases at V and 2 bases at J, with 9 bases between. From germline, CDR1 is SGHKS and CDR2 YYEKEE (reference sequence). CDR3 protein: CASSLGPDPYNEQFF. As DNA, the CDR3 is TGTGCCAGCAGCTTGGGGCCGGACCCCTACAATGAGCAGTTCTTC.

The V and J genes are TRBV7-9 and TRBJ2-2; 7 bases are a match to TRBD1. This CDR3 has 15 amino acids. Losses at the gene ends were 5 bases for V and 1 base for J; bases not matched to a gene: 4. Germline CDR1 SEHNR, CDR2 FQNEAQ (reference sequence). CDR3 sequence (DNA): TGTGCCAGCAGCGCCTGGACAGGGAACACCGGGGAGCTGTTTTTT. Its protein is CASSAWTGNTGELFF.

The V and J genes are TRBV29-1 and TRBJ1-1; D gene unclear. Germline-derived CDR1 and CDR2 are SQVTM and ANQGSEA. There are 12 residues in the CDR3. Trimming shortened V by 4 bases and J by 3 bases, and 9 bases separated the two germline ends. As DNA, the CDR3 is TGCAGCGTTGGAGTCTTTGACACTGAAGCTTTCTTT. Residues: CSVGVFDTEAFF.

The rearrangement joins TRBV6-5 to TRBJ1-1, with no clear D. V was cut by 6 bases and J by 3 bases, with 11 bases left in between. Germline V gene data show CDR1 as MNHEY and CDR2 as SVGAGI. CDR3 length equals 13 residues. The CDR3 spells CASRTQTDTEAFF. The CDR3 nucleotides read TGTGCCAGCAGGACTCAGACCGACACTGAAGCTTTCTTT.

The chain combines TRBV2 with TRBJ2-1; D is undetermined. Trimming took 8 bases from V and 5 from J, leaving 13 bases between them. The CDR3 spans 13 residues. The germline gives CDR1 SNHLY, CDR2 FYNNEI. This CDR3 is CASQLSSNNEQFF. CDR3 DNA sequence: TGTGCCAGCCAACTCTCTAGTAACAATGAGCAGTTCTTC.

V gene TRBV7-2 combines with J gene TRBJ2-2; perhaps TRBD2 as D (6 bases). V lost 4 bases and J 1 base, leaving 10 bases between the germline ends. Germline values: CDR1 SGHTA, CDR2 FQGNSA. The CDR3 has 15 residues. CDR3 bases: TGTGCCAGCAGCTCCCAGGGAGGGAACACCGGGGAGCTGTTTTTT. Protein product: CASSSQGGNTGELFF.

There are a few counts of this clone. The chain has TRBV6-1 and TRBJ2-1, with D perhaps matching TRBD1 (6 bases). Trimming took 7 bases from V and 1 from J, leaving 8 bases between them. From germline, CDR1 is MNHNS and CDR2 SASEGT. The CDR3 contains 13 residues. CDR3 nucleotide sequence: TGTGCCAGCATAGGGGGATCCTACAATGAGCAGTTCTTC. It is translated as CASIGGSYNEQFF.

The chain couples TRBV5-1 to TRBJ2-1, with 9 nucleotides matching TRBD1. Germline V CDR1 and CDR2: SGHRS, YFSETQ. The length of the CDR3 is 14 residues. The junction had 8 bases not matched to a gene; V was cut back by 4 bases and J by 9 bases. As DNA, the CDR3 is TGCGCCAGCAGCCCGGGACAGGGTGGAGGTGAGCAGTTCTTC. Translating it yields CASSPGQGGGEQFF.

This chain connects TRBV5-6 to TRBJ2-1; TRBD1 agrees at 7 bases. CDR3 length: 14 amino acids. J was trimmed by 4 bases and V by 3 bases; bases with no gene match: 4. The V gene's germline CDR1 is SGHDT and CDR2 YYEEEE. CDR3 region: CASSSGQPYNEQFF. CDR3 DNA sequence: TGTGCCAGCAGCTCGGGACAGCCGTACAATGAGCAGTTCTTC. Together with reference TRBV5-6 and TRBJ2-1, the CDR3 gives the full variable domain: DAGVTQSPTHLIKTRGQQVTLRCSPKSGHDTVSWYQQALGQGPQFIFQYYEEEERQRGNFPDRFSGHQFPNYSSELNVNALLLGDSALYLCASSSGQPYNEQFFGPGTRLTVL.

The chain employs TRBV18 and TRBJ2-7; D remains unclear. The V gene lost 4 bases and the J gene lost 0 bases, with 13 bases spanning the gap. This CDR3 comprises 15 residues. The germline V gene has CDR1 KGHSH and CDR2 LQKENI. Here the CDR3 DNA reads TGTGCCAGCTCACGAAGCCCAAGACTCTCCTACGAGCAGTACTTC. This encodes CASSRSPRLSYEQYF. The full variable domain, its missing parts supplied by reference TRBV18 and TRBJ2-7, is NAGVMQNPRHLVRRRGQEARLRCSPMKGHSHVYWYRQLPEEGLKFMVYLQKENIIDESGMPKERFSAEFPKEGPSILRIQQVVRGDSAAYFCASSRSPRLSYEQYFGPGTRLTVT.

The chain employs TRBV10-2 and TRBJ1-1, with 8 nucleotides matching TRBD1. CDR3 length: 14 amino acids. V lost 6 bases to trimming and J lost 2 bases; unmatched junction nucleotides: 5. Germline V gives CDR1 WSHSY, CDR2 SAAADI. The CDR3 DNA reads as TGCGCCAGCAGAACACAGGGGGATAACACTGAAGCTTTCTTT. Translated: CASRTQGDNTEAFF.

The V call is TRBV9, the J call TRBJ2-2, with 7 bases identical to TRBD2. This CDR3 has 16 residues. V lost 0 bases, J lost 0 bases, and 2 bases stayed unmatched. CDR1 is SGDLS and CDR2 is YYNGEE in the germline V gene. The CDR3 DNA sequence: TGTGCCAGCAGCGTAGGACTAGCCGCGAACACCGGGGAGCTGTTTTTT. Its protein product is CASSVGLAANTGELFF. The full variable domain, completed using reference TRBV9 and TRBJ2-2, is DSGVTQTPKHLITATGQRVTLRCSPRSGDLSVYWYQQSLDQGLQFLIQYYNGEERAKGNILERFSAQQFPDLHSELNLSSLELGDSALYFCASSVGLAANTGELFFGEGSRLTVL.

This clone turned up a few times. This chain links TRBV6-5 with TRBJ1-6; perhaps TRBD1 as D (6 bases). CDR1 and CDR2 (germline): MNHEY, SVGAGI. V lost 7 bases, J lost 9 bases, and 13 bases lay in between. The length of the CDR3 is 13 residues. CDR3 sequence: CASTRGLRSPLHF. The CDR3 region has the DNA TGTGCCAGCACCAGGGGACTCCGTTCACCCCTCCACTTT.

The chain recombines TRBV28 with TRBJ1-6; D is undetermined. The germline gives CDR1 MDHEN, CDR2 SYDVKM. The CDR3 consists of 14 residues. V was trimmed by 2 bases and J by 5 bases, leaving 7 bases between them. CDR3 coding DNA: TGTGCCAGCAGTTTAAGACACGATAATTCACCCCTCCACTTT. It encodes CASSLRHDNSPLHF.

The genes are TRBV28 and TRBJ2-4; 8 nucleotides match TRBD2. CDR3 length: 14 residues. CDR1 MDHEN and CDR2 SYDVKM come from the germline V gene. Trimming took 4 bases from V and 4 from J; bases not matched to a gene: 3. CDR3 region: CASSSGGAKNIQYF. The CDR3, as DNA: TGTGCCAGCAGTTCCGGGGGGGCTAAAAACATTCAGTACTTC.

This clone was seen more than once but under ten times. The V call is TRBV11-2, the J call TRBJ2-3; D not resolved. The CDR3 is 12 amino acids. V was clipped by 5 bases and J by 2 bases, with 5 bases between them. Per the germline V gene, CDR1 is SGHAT and CDR2 is FQNNGV. CDR3 coding DNA: TGTGCCAGCAGCCTGTACACAGATACGCAGTATTTT. Its translation is CASSLYTDTQYF.

This clone was seen more than once but under ten times. The chain is built from TRBV5-1 and TRBJ1-2; 7 bases are shared with TRBD1. This CDR3 is built from 14 residues. Per the germline V gene, CDR1 is SGHRS and CDR2 is YFSETQ. V lost 4 bases, J lost 5 bases, and 8 bases stayed unmatched. CDR3 residues: CASSPDPGGYGYTF. For the CDR3, the DNA is TGCGCCAGCAGCCCGGACCCAGGGGGATATGGCTACACCTTC.

The V gene is TRBV5-3, the J gene TRBJ2-3, with 9 bases identical to TRBD1. TRBV5-3 qualifies as an ORF whose function is uncertain. This CDR3 has 16 residues. With V trimmed by 1 base and J by 1 base, 4 bases remained unmatched. In DNA form, the CDR3 reads TGTGCCAGAAGCTTGACAGGGGGCGGGGGCACAGATACGCAGTATTTT. This gives the protein CARSLTGGGGTDTQYF.

This clone occurred a few times. The chain couples TRBV12-5 to TRBJ2-1, with D maybe TRBD2 (7 bases). V lost 6 bases and J 9 bases, leaving 15 bases between the germline ends. Per germline, CDR1 LGHNT and CDR2 FRNRAP. The CDR3 contains 13 residues. The CDR3 is CASGPGGGSEQFF. As DNA, the CDR3 is TGTGCTAGTGGCCCTGGGGGGGGCTCTGAGCAGTTCTTC.

The chain uses TRBV18 and TRBJ1-1; TRBD1 is a possible D gene (5 bases). CDR1 is KGHSH and CDR2 is LQKENI in the germline V gene. Trimming pared 4 bases from V and 2 bases from J, leaving 11 bases between. The CDR3 loop spans 14 amino acids. CDR3 DNA sequence: TGTGCCAGCTCACGGGACCAGAGAAACACTGAAGCTTTCTTT. Its protein is CASSRDQRNTEAFF.

This chain uses TRBV5-5 with TRBJ1-3; no reliable D call. The CDR3 is 15 residues long. The V gene's germline CDR1 is SGHKS and CDR2 YYEKEE (reference sequence). Trimming cost V 1 base and J 1 base, with 9 bases left between them. CDR3 DNA sequence: TGTGCCAGCAGCTTGTCCGAACTGTCTGGAAACACCATATATTTT. It translates to CASSLSELSGNTIYF.

This clone occurred a few times. The chain is built from TRBV2 and TRBJ2-3, with unresolved D. This CDR3 spans 15 amino acids. Trimming took 4 bases from V and 2 from J, leaving 13 bases between them. In germline, CDR1 is SNHLY, CDR2 FYNNEI. The CDR3 DNA reads TGTGCCAGCAGTGCCCCCCGGACCTTCACAGATACGCAGTATTTT. It translates to CASSAPRTFTDTQYF. The full variable domain, completed using reference TRBV2 and TRBJ2-3, is EPEVTQTPSHQVTQMGQEVILRCVPISNHLYFYWYRQILGQKVEFLVSFYNNEISEKSEIFDDQFSVERPDGSNFTLKIRSTKLEDSAMYFCASSAPRTFTDTQYFGPGTRLTVL.

This chain links TRBV5-6 with TRBJ1-1; no clear D. Germline values: CDR1 SGHDT, CDR2 YYEEEE. With 0 bases removed from V and 0 bases from J, the gap between germline ends came to 3 bases. This CDR3 spans 13 amino acids. The CDR3 spells CASSLALNTEAFF. The CDR3 DNA is TGTGCCAGCAGCTTGGCGTTGAACACTGAAGCTTTCTTT.

The chain joins TRBV11-2 to TRBJ1-1; 8 bases fit TRBD1. CDR3 size: 13 residues. The V segment lost 5 bases and the J segment 7 bases; nucleotides outside the gene matches: 6. The germline V gene has CDR1 SGHAT and CDR2 FQNNGV. CDR3: CASSLGQGGEAFF. For the CDR3, the DNA is TGTGCCAGCAGCCTAGGACAGGGCGGTGAAGCTTTCTTT.